This T cell receptor beta chain was found in a study of identical twins. Study results and caveats: Models came in too low on out-of-frame TCR alpha sharing in monozygotic twins.

The cDNA had a unique molecular identifier and a template-switch universal primer site. MiXCR was run by TCRdb on the 5' RACE reads, yielding one entry per CDR3 protein. Of some 630,000 distinct CDR3 sequences detected, roughly 7.2% appear once; the ten largest clones hold around 1.6%. This CDR3 is 14 amino acids long. CDR1 and CDR2 from the germline V gene are MNHNS and SASEGT. V lost 6 bases and J 2 bases, leaving 13 bases between the germline ends. Healthy Caucasians, and only they, were the donors. This clonotype was recorded many times. Its antigen is still unknown. These data also featured in a second study, about yellow fever vaccine responses in identical twins.

Sequenced: PBMCs. The chain carries TRBV6-1 and TRBJ1-2, with D possibly matching TRBD1 (5 bases). The clonotype was recovered from a woman aged 18 to 35 in good health. The CDR3 reads CASRHRQTNYGYTF. The CDR3, as DNA: TGTGCCAGCAGGCACCGACAGACGAACTATGGCTACACCTTC.